A selection of T cell receptor beta chains follows, all from one sample in a study of T cells in tumors after PD-1 blockade. Sequenced by immunoSEQ multiplex PCR; TCRdb stores in-frame clones only, minus some. The top ten clones hold 5.2% of a sample with about 5,800 clones, 65% to 80% of them seen once. This sample comprised tumor tissue, obtained before anti-PD-1 treatment. Receptors originate from a human donor with basal cell carcinoma. Each CDR3 is given with its conserved first and last residue. D genes are given only for firm matches. For some rows the clone size is stated as once, few or many, or as a class when expanded; others skip it.

size: NA
D: NA
J: TRBJ1-1
V: TRBV30
DNA: TGTGCCTGGAGTGTACTCGGGGAAAGGGGTTCGGCTGAAGCTTTCTTT
CDR3: CAWSVLGERGSAEAFF

size: NA
D: TRBD1
J: TRBJ1-5
V: TRBV15
DNA: TGTGCCACCAGCAGAGCCAGGGGGCGAGCGAGCAATCAGCCCCAGCATTTT
CDR3: CATSRARGRASNQPQHF

size: few
D: NA
J: TRBJ1-5
V: TRBV7-2
DNA: TGTGCCAGCAGCCCCTCGGTGAGCCTTTTTCAGCCCCAGCATTTT
CDR3: CASSPSVSLFQPQHF

size: NA
D: NA
J: TRBJ2-1
V: TRBV9
DNA: TGTGCCAGCAGCGTATCCAGCCACAGCTCCTACAATGAGCAGTTCTTC
CDR3: CASSVSSHSSYNEQFF

size: NA
D: NA
J: TRBJ2-5
V: TRBV4-1
DNA: TGCGCCAGCAGCCAAGTGGACTTCCAAGAGACCCAGTACTTC
CDR3: CASSQVDFQETQYF

size: NA
D: NA
J: TRBJ1-6
V: TRBV6-5
DNA: TGTGCCAGCAGTCTAATGGGACAAGGCAATTCACCCCTCCACTTT
CDR3: CASSLMGQGNSPLHF

size: NA
D: NA
J: TRBJ1-4
V: TRBV2
DNA: TGTGCCAGCAGTGAAACAAGAGCAACTAATGAAAAACTGTTTTTT
CDR3: CASSETRATNEKLFF

size: NA
D: NA
J: TRBJ2-5
V: TRBV7-8
DNA: TGTGCCAGCGGCCCTGACAGTCCGGAGACCCAGTACTTC
CDR3: CASGPDSPETQYF

size: NA
D: NA
J: TRBJ2-7
V: TRBV13
DNA: TGTGCCAGCAGCTTTCGCCCTCGGGGCAATCTGGACTACGAGCAGTACTTC
CDR3: CASSFRPRGNLDYEQYF

size: NA
D: NA
J: TRBJ1-1
V: TRBV18
DNA: TGTGCCAGCTCACCACTCCCAGGTCCCGCTGAAGCTTTCTTT
CDR3: CASSPLPGPAEAFF

size: few
D: NA
J: TRBJ1-5
V: TRBV5-6
DNA: TGTGCCAGCAGCAGATGGGCAGAGAGCAATCAGCCCCAGCATTTT
CDR3: CASSRWAESNQPQHF